The 16 T cell receptor beta chains listed next were all sequenced from one sample in a study of cytomegalovirus exposure and HLA in healthy donors. Vbeta (60) and Jbeta (13) primers were used in the PCR. Profiled with immunoSEQ multiplex PCR; TCRdb holds only in-frame clones, not every one. The data show some 220,000 clones, 70% to 90% seen once. Source material: PBMCs. These receptors were collected from a girl aged 2 to 9 in good health and CMV-seronegative.

The rearrangement joins TRBV4-1 to TRBJ2-3; D may be TRBD2 (6 bases). Trimming removed 0 bases at V and 0 bases at J, with 16 bases between. The CDR3 loop spans 18 amino acids. Germline values: CDR1 MGHRA, CDR2 YSYEKL. CDR3 DNA sequence: TGCGCCAGCAGCCAAGATGGTAGGAGCGGGCGAAGCACAGATACGCAGTATTTT. Protein product: CASSQDGRSGRSTDTQYF.

This clone has a handful of counts. This chain connects TRBV2 to TRBJ1-1; no clear D gene. V was pared by 4 bases and J by 1 base, with 13 bases between. This CDR3 contains 15 residues. CDR1 is SNHLY and CDR2 is FYNNEI in the germline V gene. CDR3 sequence (DNA): TGTGCCAGCAGTGTTGAGGGTGTTGGGAACACTGAAGCTTTCTTT. It yields the protein CASSVEGVGNTEAFF. Filled out from reference TRBV2 and TRBJ1-1, the complete variable domain reads EPEVTQTPSHQVTQMGQEVILRCVPISNHLYFYWYRQILGQKVEFLVSFYNNEISEKSEIFDDQFSVERPDGSNFTLKIRSTKLEDSAMYFCASSVEGVGNTEAFFGQGTRLTVV.

The chain combines TRBV5-1 with TRBJ1-1; D not resolved. The CDR3 has 13 residues. V shed 5 bases and J shed 1 base, with 9 bases lying between them. Looked up from germline, CDR1 is SGHRS and CDR2 is YFSETQ. The CDR3 reads CASRTGENTEAFF. In DNA, the CDR3 is TGCGCCAGCAGAACGGGAGAGAACACTGAAGCTTTCTTT. The full variable domain, completed using reference TRBV5-1 and TRBJ1-1, is KAGVTQTPRYLIKTRGQQVTLSCSPISGHRSVSWYQQTPGQGLQFLFEYFSETQRNKGNFPGRFSGRQFSNSRSEMNVSTLELGDSALYLCASRTGENTEAFFGQGTRLTVV.

The chain is built from TRBV19 and TRBJ1-4; tentative D call: TRBD1 (6 bases). The V gene lost 6 bases and the J gene lost 6 bases, with 17 bases spanning the gap. The CDR3 is made up of 15 amino acids. Germline lookup yields CDR1 LNHDA and CDR2 SQIVND (reference sequence). The CDR3 DNA reads as TGTGCCAGTAGGGCCTGGGCAGGGGCGGATGAAAAACTGTTTTTT. This sequence encodes CASRAWAGADEKLFF.

Only one count was recorded for this clone. This sequence joins TRBV5-4 and TRBJ1-2; TRBD1 might be the D (6 bases). The CDR3 length is 14 residues. Germline values: CDR1 SGHNT, CDR2 YYREEE (reference sequence). Trimming cost V 4 bases and J 0 bases, with 10 bases left between them. The CDR3 sequence: CASSVGTPNYGYTF. In nucleotides, the CDR3 is TGTGCCAGCAGCGTCGGGACACCTAACTATGGCTACACCTTC.

The V gene is TRBV21-1, the J gene TRBJ2-7; the table names TRBD2, a call not compared with the DNA. TRBV21-1 is a listed pseudogene. CDR3 length: 12 residues. DNA for the CDR3: TGTGCCAGCAGCAAAGGCGGTGATAGACGGGACTTC. Amino acids: CASSKGGDRRDF.

The chain combines TRBV19 with TRBJ2-5, with D tentatively TRBD2 (5 bases). CDR1 is LNHDA, CDR2 SQIVND, per germline (reference sequence). V lost 3 bases, J lost 7 bases, and 9 bases lay in between. CDR3 length: 12 amino acids. CDR3 nucleotide sequence: TGTGCCAGTAGTATCGAGGGTGGGACCCAGTACTTC. As protein: CASSIEGGTQYF.

This rearrangement joins TRBV10-3 to TRBJ1-4, with D unclear. Trimming pared 4 bases from V and 8 bases from J, leaving 8 bases between. The CDR3 covers 12 residues. The V gene's germline CDR1 is ENHRY and CDR2 SYGVKD. In DNA, the CDR3 is TGTGCCATCAGTGGGGGAGGAGAAAAACTGTTTTTT. This gives the protein CAISGGGEKLFF.

This clone was seen once. This sequence joins TRBV11-2 and TRBJ2-1; TRBD2 aligns across 14 bases. The CDR3 length is 18 residues. The germline CDR1 and CDR2 sequences are SGHAT and FQNNGV. Trimming removed 1 base from V and 1 base from J; junction bases left unmatched: 3. CDR3 coding DNA: TGTGCCAGCAGCTTAGGACTAGCGGGGGGGCCTTCCTACAATGAGCAGTTCTTC. Residues: CASSLGLAGGPSYNEQFF.

This chain connects TRBV4-1 to TRBJ2-1, with unresolved D. CDR1 and CDR2 from the germline V gene are MGHRA and YSYEKL. V was shortened by 5 bases and J by 5 bases, with 16 bases between the two germline ends. The CDR3 runs 15 residues. As DNA, the CDR3 is TGCGCCAGCAGCGTCCGACACCGTCTTGACAATGAGCAGTTCTTC. This translates into CASSVRHRLDNEQFF.

This chain uses TRBV27 with TRBJ1-4, with 7 nucleotides matching TRBD1. Germline V gene data show CDR1 as MNHEY and CDR2 as SMNVEV (reference sequence). The CDR3 spans 17 residues. Trimming at V came to 4 bases and at J to 3 bases, leaving 11 bases not matched to a gene. The CDR3: CASSSMGIGQANEKLFF. CDR3 bases: TGTGCCAGCAGTTCTATGGGCATCGGACAGGCTAATGAAAAACTGTTTTTT.

The gene calls are TRBV6-1 and TRBJ1-2; D not certain. Germline values: CDR1 MNHNS, CDR2 SASEGT. The V end lost 2 bases, the J end lost 4 bases, and 8 bases lay between the germline ends. The CDR3 is 13 amino acids. CDR3 nucleotides: TGTGCCAGCAGTGAACGAGGGATCTATGGCTACACCTTC. Translated: CASSERGIYGYTF.

The chain employs TRBV7-2 and TRBJ1-2; 7 bases are a match to TRBD1. V lost 5 bases and J lost 5; bases outside the gene matches: 5. The CDR3 extends over 13 amino acids. Per the germline V gene, CDR1 is SGHTA and CDR2 is FQGNSA. The CDR3 here is CASSRDREYGYTF. CDR3 sequence (DNA): TGTGCCAGCAGCCGCGACAGGGAGTATGGCTACACCTTC.

The DNA of the CDR3 is TGTGCCAGCACCCCAGGGGGAAGCAATCAGCCCCAGCATTTT. Translation: CASTPGGSNQPQHF. The chain is built from TRBV2 and TRBJ1-5, with TRBD1 matching over 7 bases. The CDR3 runs 14 residues. V shed 7 bases and J 1 base; nucleotides not matched to a gene: 4. Germline assignment: CDR1 SNHLY and CDR2 FYNNEI. Based on the CDR3 plus reference TRBV2 and TRBJ1-5, the full variable domain is EPEVTQTPSHQVTQMGQEVILRCVPISNHLYFYWYRQILGQKVEFLVSFYNNEISEKSEIFDDQFSVERPDGSNFTLKIRSTKLEDSAMYFCASTPGGSNQPQHFGDGTRLSIL.

Written as DNA, the CDR3 is TGTGCCAGCAGTGAAAGCCAGGGGCTCTACAATGAGCAGTTCTTC. Protein: CASSESQGLYNEQFF. The rearrangement links TRBV2 to TRBJ2-1, with D perhaps TRBD1 (6 bases). The CDR3 extends over 15 amino acids. Trimming left V 2 bases short and J 3 bases short, with 11 bases between. Looked up from germline, CDR1 is SNHLY and CDR2 is FYNNEI.

The genes are TRBV15 and TRBJ1-1, with 8 bases that match TRBD1. This CDR3 region has 15 residues. Germline V gene sequence: CDR1 LNHNV, CDR2 YYDKDF (reference sequence). With V trimmed by 1 base and J by 3 bases, 4 bases remained unmatched. The DNA of the CDR3 is TGTGCCACCAGCAGAGGGGACAGGCCTTACACTGAAGCTTTCTTT. It specifies CATSRGDRPYTEAFF.